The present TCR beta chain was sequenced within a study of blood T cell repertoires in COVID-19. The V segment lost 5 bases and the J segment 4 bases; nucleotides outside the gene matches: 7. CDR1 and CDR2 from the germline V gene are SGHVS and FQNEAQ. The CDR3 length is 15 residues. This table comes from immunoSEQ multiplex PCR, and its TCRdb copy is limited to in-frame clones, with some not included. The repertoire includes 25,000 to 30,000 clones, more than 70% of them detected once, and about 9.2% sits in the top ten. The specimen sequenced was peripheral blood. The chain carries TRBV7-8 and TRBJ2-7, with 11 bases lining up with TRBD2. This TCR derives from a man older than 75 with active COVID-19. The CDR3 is CASSPLAGGNYEQYF. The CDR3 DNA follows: TGTGCCAGCAGCCCATTAGCGGGGGGGAATTACGAGCAGTACTTC.